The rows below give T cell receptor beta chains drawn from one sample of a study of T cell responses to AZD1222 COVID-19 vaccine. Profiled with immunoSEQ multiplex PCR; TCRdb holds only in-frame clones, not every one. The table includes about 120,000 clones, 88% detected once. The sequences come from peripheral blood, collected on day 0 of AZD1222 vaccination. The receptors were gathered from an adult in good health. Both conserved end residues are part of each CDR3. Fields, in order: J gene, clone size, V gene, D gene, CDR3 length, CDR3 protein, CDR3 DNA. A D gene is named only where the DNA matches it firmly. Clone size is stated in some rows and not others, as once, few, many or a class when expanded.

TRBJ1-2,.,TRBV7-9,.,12,CASSQNRERYTF,TGTGCCAGCAGCCAAAACAGGGAACGCTACACCTTC
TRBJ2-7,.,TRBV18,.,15,CASLPPGGYSYEQYF,TGTGCCAGCTTACCCCCCGGGGGTTACTCCTACGAGCAGTACTTC
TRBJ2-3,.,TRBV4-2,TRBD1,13,CASSQRQGDTQYF,TGTGCCAGCAGCCAAAGACAGGGTGATACGCAGTATTTT
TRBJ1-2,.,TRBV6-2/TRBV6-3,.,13,CASSYLEDYGYTF,TGTGCCAGCAGTTACCTCGAGGACTATGGCTACACCTTC
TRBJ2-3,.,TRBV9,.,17,CASSITGTGSVSDTQYF,TGTGCCAGCAGCATCACTGGGACTGGCTCCGTTTCAGATACGCAGTATTTT
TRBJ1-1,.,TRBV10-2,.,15,CASSEPWTVNTEAFF,TGCGCCAGCAGTGAGCCCTGGACAGTAAACACTGAAGCTTTCTTT
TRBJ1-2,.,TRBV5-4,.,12,CASSWGLGGYTF,TGTGCCAGCAGCTGGGGGCTGGGTGGCTACACCTTC
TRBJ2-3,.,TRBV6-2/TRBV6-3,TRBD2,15,CASSYLSGGGDTQYF,TGTGCCAGCAGTTACCTAAGCGGGGGCGGAGATACGCAGTATTTT
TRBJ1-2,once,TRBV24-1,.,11,CATSSNIGYTF,TGTGCCACCAGTTCAAATATTGGCTACACCTTC
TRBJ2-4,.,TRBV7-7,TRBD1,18,CASSDRDRGGCGKNIQYF,TGTGCCAGCAGCGACAGGGACAGGGGAGGTTGTGGCAAAAACATTCAGTACTTC
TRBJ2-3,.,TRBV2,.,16,CASSSNMRGRTDTQYF,TGTGCCAGCAGTTCAAACATGCGGGGACGCACAGATACGCAGTATTTT
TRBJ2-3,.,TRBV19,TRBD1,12,CASRQGADTQYF,TGTGCCAGTAGACAGGGGGCAGATACGCAGTATTTT
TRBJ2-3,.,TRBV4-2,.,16,CASSQEGNRGTDTQYF,TGTGCCAGCAGCCAAGAAGGGAACAGGGGCACAGATACGCAGTATTTT
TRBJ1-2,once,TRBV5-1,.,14,CASSTTLQGYGYTF,TGCGCCAGCAGCACTACCCTACAGGGTTATGGCTACACCTTC
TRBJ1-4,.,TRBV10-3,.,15,CAITGSLPAFEKLFF,TGTGCCATCACGGGCTCACTTCCGGCCTTTGAAAAACTGTTTTTT
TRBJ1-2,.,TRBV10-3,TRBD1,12,CAIRGTGTTYTF,TGTGCCATCAGGGGGACAGGGACAACTTACACCTTC
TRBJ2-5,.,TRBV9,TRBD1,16,CASSTTGTAIQETQYF,TGTGCCAGCAGCACCACCGGGACAGCTATCCAAGAGACCCAGTACTTC
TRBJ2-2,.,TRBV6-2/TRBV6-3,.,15,CASSPGYLMTGELFF,TGTGCCAGCAGTCCAGGGTACCTGATGACCGGGGAGCTGTTTTTT
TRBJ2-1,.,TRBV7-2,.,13,CASSPYLYNEQFF,TGTGCCAGCAGCCCCTATCTCTACAATGAGCAGTTCTTC
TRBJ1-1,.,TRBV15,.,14,CATSGREQGTEAFF,TGTGCCACCAGCGGGAGGGAGCAGGGCACTGAAGCTTTCTTT
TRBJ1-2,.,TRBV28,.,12,CASRRQIYGYTF,TGTGCCAGCAGAAGACAGATCTATGGCTACACCTTC
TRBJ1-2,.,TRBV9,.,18,CASSVVQGYSLLNYGYTF,TGTGCCAGCAGCGTAGTACAGGGATACTCACTCCTTAACTATGGCTACACCTTC
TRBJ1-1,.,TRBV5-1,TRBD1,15,CASSLEGTGSTEAFF,TGCGCCAGCAGCTTGGAGGGGACAGGAAGCACTGAAGCTTTCTTT
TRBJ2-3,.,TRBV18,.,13,CASSLGSTDTQYF,TGTGCCAGCTCACTTGGCAGCACAGATACGCAGTATTTT
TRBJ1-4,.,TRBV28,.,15,CASSLGGRTNEKLFF,TGTGCCAGCAGTTTAGGCGGCCGCACTAATGAAAAACTGTTTTTT
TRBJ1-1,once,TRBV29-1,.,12,CSVEGVGSEAFF,TGCAGCGTTGAAGGGGTCGGATCTGAAGCTTTCTTT
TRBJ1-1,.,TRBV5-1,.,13,CASSGSQGSEAFF,TGCGCCAGCAGCGGATCCCAGGGATCTGAAGCTTTCTTT
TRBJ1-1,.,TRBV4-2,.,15,CASSQYAEGYTEAFF,TGTGCCAGCAGCCAATACGCGGAGGGGTACACTGAAGCTTTCTTT
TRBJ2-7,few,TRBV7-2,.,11,CASSLRYEQYF,TGTGCCAGCAGCTTACGCTACGAGCAGTACTTC
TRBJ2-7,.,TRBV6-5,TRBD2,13,CASSYGTSYEQYF,TGTGCCAGCAGCTATGGGACTAGCTACGAGCAGTACTTC
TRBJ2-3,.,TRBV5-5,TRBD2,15,CASSWGLAGGDTQYF,TGTGCCAGCAGCTGGGGACTAGCGGGGGGAGATACGCAGTATTTT
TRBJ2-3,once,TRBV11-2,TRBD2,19,CASSLRPSGSGGATDTQYF,TGTGCCAGCAGCTTACGTCCTTCTGGGAGCGGGGGGGCCACAGATACGCAGTATTTT
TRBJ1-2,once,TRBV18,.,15,CASSPGTATSSGYTF,TGTGCCAGCTCACCAGGGACCGCTACCAGTAGTGGCTACACCTTC
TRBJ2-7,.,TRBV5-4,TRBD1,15,CASSLAGDRDYEQYF,TGTGCCAGCAGCTTGGCCGGGGACAGGGACTACGAGCAGTACTTC
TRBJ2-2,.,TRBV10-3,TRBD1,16,CAISDGGQGARGELFF,TGTGCCATCAGTGATGGAGGACAGGGGGCTCGGGGGGAGCTGTTTTTT
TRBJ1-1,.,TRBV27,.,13,CASSWSGYTEAFF,TGTGCCAGCAGTTGGTCGGGTTACACTGAAGCTTTCTTT
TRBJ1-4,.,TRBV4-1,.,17,CASSQEPFRGLNEKLFF,TGCGCCAGCAGCCAAGAGCCGTTTCGGGGCCTTAATGAAAAACTGTTTTTT
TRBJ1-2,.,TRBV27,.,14,CASSFGGGNYGYTF,TGTGCCAGCAGTTTTGGGGGGGGGAACTATGGCTACACCTTC
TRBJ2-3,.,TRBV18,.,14,CASSPPVRVDTQYF,TGTGCCAGCTCACCACCGGTAAGGGTAGATACGCAGTATTTT
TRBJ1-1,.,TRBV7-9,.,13,CASRPGENTEAFF,TGTGCCAGCAGGCCGGGGGAGAACACTGAAGCTTTCTTT
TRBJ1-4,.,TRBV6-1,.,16,CASSDQGAVSNEKLFF,TGTGCCAGCAGTGATCAGGGTGCGGTGTCTAATGAAAAACTGTTTTTT
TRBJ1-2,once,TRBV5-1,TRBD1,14,CASSIGQGGYGYTF,TGCGCCAGCAGCATAGGACAGGGAGGCTATGGCTACACCTTC
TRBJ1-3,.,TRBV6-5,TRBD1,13,CANSRGPGNTIYF,TGTGCCAATTCCAGGGGGCCTGGAAACACCATATATTTT
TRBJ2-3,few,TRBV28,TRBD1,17,CASSSLQGADGTDTQYF,TGTGCCAGCAGTTCCCTACAGGGGGCGGACGGCACAGATACGCAGTATTTT
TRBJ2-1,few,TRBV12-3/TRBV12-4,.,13,CASRQTQDNEQFF,TGTGCCAGCAGACAGACGCAGGACAATGAGCAGTTCTTC
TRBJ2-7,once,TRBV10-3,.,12,CAISDRTYEQYF,TGTGCCATCAGTGACAGGACCTACGAGCAGTACTTC
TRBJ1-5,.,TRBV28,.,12,CASTTGGQPQHF,TGTGCCAGCACGACTGGGGGGCAGCCCCAGCATTTT
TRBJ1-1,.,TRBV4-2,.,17,CASSQDRQTPMNTEAFF,TGTGCCAGCAGCCAAGATCGACAGACCCCCATGAACACTGAAGCTTTCTTT
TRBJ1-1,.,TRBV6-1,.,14,CASSEIIGNTEAFF,TGTGCCAGCAGTGAAATCATTGGGAACACTGAAGCTTTCTTT
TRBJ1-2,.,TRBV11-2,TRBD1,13,CASRWTGGEGYTF,TGTGCCAGCAGATGGACAGGGGGGGAAGGATACACCTTC
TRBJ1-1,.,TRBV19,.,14,CASSTLRQGTEAFF,TGTGCCAGTAGTACCCTCCGGCAGGGCACTGAAGCTTTCTTT
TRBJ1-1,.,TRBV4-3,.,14,CASSQAGGNTEAFF,TGCGCCAGCAGCCAAGCCGGGGGGAACACTGAAGCTTTCTTT
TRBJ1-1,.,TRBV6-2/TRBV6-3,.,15,CASSLGSTGNTEAFF,TGTGCCAGCAGTTTGGGTTCCACGGGGAACACTGAAGCTTTCTTT
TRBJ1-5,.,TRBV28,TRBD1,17,CASFTPRQGARGQPQHF,TGTGCCAGCTTTACCCCAAGACAGGGGGCTAGAGGTCAGCCCCAGCATTTT
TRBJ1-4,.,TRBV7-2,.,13,CASSSHGYEKLFF,TGTGCCAGCAGCTCCCATGGGTATGAAAAACTGTTTTTT